Listed below are T cell receptor beta chains from one sample, sequenced in a study of CD8 T cells in Susac syndrome. From the immunoSEQ multiplex PCR reads, TCRdb called clonotypes with MiXCR, one entry per CDR3 protein. The repertoire holds 200,000 to 300,000 distinct CDR3 sequences, with 95% to 97% as singletons. Sequencing was carried out using CD4+ T cells from PBMCs. The receptor set was obtained from a human donor with Susac syndrome. Each CDR3 is given with its conserved first and last residue. The order of the fields is CDR3 length, J gene, clone size, V gene, D gene, CDR3 DNA, CDR3 protein. D genes are given only for firm matches. Not every row has a clone size; where given, it reads once, few, many or a size class.

>15|TRBJ2-1|once|TRBV28|NA
TGTGCCAGCAGTTTGCAGCCAGGGAGAGTCAATGAGCAGTTCTTC
CASSLQPGRVNEQFF
>15|TRBJ2-7|NA|TRBV20-1|NA
TGCAGTGCCCCGCCCCTCGGGGGACCCTCCTACGAGCAGTACTTC
CSAPPLGGPSYEQYF
>13|TRBJ1-5|NA|TRBV20-1|TRBD1
TGCAGTGCTAGTGACAGGGGCTATCAGCCCCAGCATTTT
CSASDRGYQPQHF
>15|TRBJ2-7|NA|TRBV19|TRBD2
TGTGCCAGTATGAGGGGACGGGAGGCCTCCTACGAGCAGTACTTC
CASMRGREASYEQYF
>15|TRBJ2-7|NA|TRBV7-6|TRBD1
TGTGCCAGCAGCTTAAGGGACAGGGGCCCCTTGGAGCAGTACTTC
CASSLRDRGPLEQYF
>11|TRBJ2-1|NA|TRBV20-1|NA
TGCAGTGCTGAGCGGTTCAATGAGCAGTTCTTC
CSAERFNEQFF
>16|TRBJ2-3|NA|TRBV5-4|NA
TGTGCCAGCTCGCTTAGGGTAGATACATCGACAGATACGCAGTATTTT
CASSLRVDTSTDTQYF
>13|TRBJ2-3|NA|TRBV3-1|NA
TGTGCCAGCTTGGGGATTCGGACAGATACGCAGTATTTT
CASLGIRTDTQYF
>13|TRBJ1-1|NA|TRBV2|TRBD1
TGTGCCAGCGCGCGACAGGGGATGGGGGAAGCTTTCTTT
CASARQGMGEAFF
>16|TRBJ2-5|NA|TRBV20-1|TRBD2
TGCAGTGCTAGTAGGGGGTCGGGAGGGTACCAAGAGACCCAGTACTTC
CSASRGSGGYQETQYF
>11|TRBJ2-5|NA|TRBV20-1|NA
TGCAGTGCTACCCCCGAAGAGACCCAGTACTTC
CSATPEETQYF
>13|TRBJ1-2|NA|TRBV11-2|NA
TGTGCCAGCCGCAAAGCAGGGAACTATGGCTACACCTTC
CASRKAGNYGYTF
>12|TRBJ2-3|NA|TRBV11-2|NA
TGTGCCAGCAGCTCTGAGGCCACAACGCAGTATTTT
CASSSEATTQYF
>13|TRBJ1-1|NA|TRBV5-1|NA
TGCGCCAGCACCGAAGGGAGGAACACTGAAGCTTTCTTT
CASTEGRNTEAFF
>14|TRBJ2-5|NA|TRBV27|NA
TGTGCCAGCAGTTTACGGCGGGCCCAAGAGACCCAGTACTTC
CASSLRRAQETQYF
>15|TRBJ2-6|NA|TRBV5-4|NA
TGTGCCAGCAGCCATCTCTCAAATGGGGCCAACGTCCTGACTTTC
CASSHLSNGANVLTF
>15|TRBJ2-7|NA|TRBV7-2|NA
TGTGCCAGCAGCTTAGTGAGAACCGGTCTGAACGAGCAGTACTTC
CASSLVRTGLNEQYF
>17|TRBJ2-1|NA|TRBV7-2|TRBD2
TGTGCCAGCAGCTTAGGGGGACTAGCGGGAGTTGTGAATGAGCAGTTCTTC
CASSLGGLAGVVNEQFF
>14|TRBJ1-5|NA|TRBV30|NA
TGTGCCTGGAGCGATGGAAAATTGAATCAGCCCCAGCATTTT
CAWSDGKLNQPQHF
>14|TRBJ1-2|NA|TRBV29-1|TRBD1
TGCAGCGTTGAATTCATCGGGACAGGGGGCGGCTACACCTTC
CSVEFIGTGGGYTF
>15|TRBJ1-5|NA|TRBV5-6|TRBD1
TGTGCCAGCAGCTACAGGGGAAGGAGCAATCAGCCCCAGCATTTT
CASSYRGRSNQPQHF
>14|TRBJ1-2|NA|TRBV27|NA
TGTGCCAGCAGTTTATCCCCTGATAGCTATGGCTACACCTTC
CASSLSPDSYGYTF
>16|TRBJ2-2|NA|TRBV4-1|TRBD1
TGCGCCAGCACGAAATCGGGACAGGTGGTGACCGGGGAGCTGTTTTTT
CASTKSGQVVTGELFF
>16|TRBJ2-1|once|TRBV14|NA
TGTGCCAGCAGCCAGGTTAAGCTGGGCACCTACAATGAGCAGTTCTTC
CASSQVKLGTYNEQFF
>16|TRBJ2-7|NA|TRBV2|TRBD2
TGTGCCAGCAGTGAACTAGCGGGGGCGGGGACCTACGAGCAGTACTTC
CASSELAGAGTYEQYF
>11|TRBJ1-2|NA|TRBV19|NA
TGTGCCAGTAGTATTTCGGATGGCTACACCTTC
CASSISDGYTF
>10|TRBJ2-1|NA|TRBV7-7|NA
TGTGCTACAGGCCCGAATGAGCAGTTCTTC
CATGPNEQFF
>15|TRBJ1-1|NA|TRBV12-3/TRBV12-4|NA
TGTGCCAGCAGTTTAGGTGGCCAGCCGGTCGGTGAAGCTTTCTTT
CASSLGGQPVGEAFF
>11|TRBJ2-7|NA|TRBV6-5|NA
TGTGCCAGCAGAGCAGACTACGAGCAGTACTTC
CASRADYEQYF
>13|TRBJ2-6|NA|TRBV24-1|NA
TGTGCCACCCTCCGCTCCGGGGCCAACGTCCTGACTTTC
CATLRSGANVLTF
>15|TRBJ2-2|NA|TRBV2|TRBD1
TGTGCCAGCGGCGGACAGGGTCTTGTCACCGGGGAGCTGTTTTTT
CASGGQGLVTGELFF
>17|TRBJ1-4|NA|TRBV25-1|NA
TGTGCCAGCAGCCCCCCCGCGGGGTCTTCAACTAATGAAAAACTGTTTTTT
CASSPPAGSSTNEKLFF
>13|TRBJ2-7|NA|TRBV12-3/TRBV12-4|NA
TGTGCCAGCAGCCCATCTTGGGTCTACGAGCAGTACTTC
CASSPSWVYEQYF
>15|TRBJ2-3|once|TRBV9|NA
TGTGCCAGCAGCGTTGTAGCCGGGAGAGGGGATACGCAGTATTTT
CASSVVAGRGDTQYF
>14|TRBJ2-7|once|TRBV5-4|NA
TGTGCCAGCAGCCCAGCGGTGGAGGCCTACGAGCAGTACTTC
CASSPAVEAYEQYF
>14|TRBJ2-7|NA|TRBV14|TRBD2
TGTGCCAGCTTCAAGGGACTACCTTCCTACGAGCAGTACTTC
CASFKGLPSYEQYF
>13|TRBJ2-7|NA|TRBV29-1|NA
TGCAGCGTTGAAGGGCGGTTACCCTACGAGCAGTACTTC
CSVEGRLPYEQYF
>15|TRBJ2-1|NA|TRBV29-1|NA
TGCAGCGCCGTCCTACTAGTACGGCTATACAATGAGCAGTTCTTC
CSAVLLVRLYNEQFF
>15|TRBJ2-7|NA|TRBV7-9|NA
TGTGCCAGCAGCTTAGCTGGTGACCTCGCCTACGAGCAGTACTTC
CASSLAGDLAYEQYF
>16|TRBJ2-1|NA|TRBV18|TRBD2
TGTGCCAGCTCACCGCCGGGACTAGCAGCCTACAATGAGCAGTTCTTC
CASSPPGLAAYNEQFF
>16|TRBJ2-3|NA|TRBV29-1|NA
TGCAGCGTCGCATATACCCCGCGGGATCCCACAGATACGCAGTATTTT
CSVAYTPRDPTDTQYF
>16|TRBJ2-7|NA|TRBV14|NA
TGTGCCAGCAGCCCCATCTTAGCGTCGAACTCCTACGAGCAGTACTTC
CASSPILASNSYEQYF
>12|TRBJ2-5|NA|TRBV5-4|NA
TGTGCCAGCAGCTTGGGGTTGGAGACCCAGTACTTC
CASSLGLETQYF
>17|TRBJ2-7|NA|TRBV5-4|TRBD2
TGTGCCAGCAGCGGGGGACTAGCGGGAGGCATATCCTACGAGCAGTACTTC
CASSGGLAGGISYEQYF
>13|TRBJ2-1|NA|TRBV23-1|NA
TGCGCCAGCAGTCAGGCGGACTACAATGAGCAGTTCTTC
CASSQADYNEQFF
>15|TRBJ1-5|NA|TRBV25-1|NA
TGTGCCAGCAGTGAATCCGGGGGGGGCAATCAGCCCCAGCATTTT
CASSESGGGNQPQHF
>14|TRBJ1-1|NA|TRBV18|NA
TGTGCCAGCTCCCGGAGGGCAGCGCACACTGAAGCTTTCTTT
CASSRRAAHTEAFF
>14|TRBJ2-5|NA|TRBV10-3|TRBD1
TGTGCCATCAGTGTCGACAGGGGCTCGGAGACCCAGTACTTC
CAISVDRGSETQYF